The rows below give T cell receptor beta chains drawn from one sample of a study of cytomegalovirus exposure and HLA in healthy donors. Data came from immunoSEQ multiplex PCR; TCRdb stores just in-frame clones and leaves some out. The sample contains some 180,000 clones, 79% of which appear only once. The specimen sequenced was PBMCs. Receptors were obtained from a woman in her thirties in good health and CMV-seropositive. Each CDR3 is given with its conserved first and last residue. A D gene is named only where the DNA matches it firmly. Only part of the rows carry a size: once, few, many, or a class if the clone is expanded.

>TRBV4-3|-|-|TRBJ1-6
TGCGCCAGCAGCCAAGATAGGGCAGGGAATTCACCCCTCCACTTT
CASSQDRAGNSPLHF
>TRBV27|-|TRBD2|TRBJ2-7
TGTGCCAGCAGTTTATGGGGGACTAGCGGTTACGAGCAGTACTTC
CASSLWGTSGYEQYF
>TRBV7-9|-|-|TRBJ1-1
TGTGCCAGCCGCAGCCGGGCGGGGATGAACACTGAAGCTTTCTTT
CASRSRAGMNTEAFF
>TRBV4-1|-|-|TRBJ2-1
TGCGCCAGCAGCCGAGAGGAGAATGAGCAGTTCTTC
CASSREENEQFF
>TRBV7-9|-|-|TRBJ1-1
TGTGCCAGCAGCTCTTCCTTCGGGGGGAACACTGAAGCTTTCTTT
CASSSSFGGNTEAFF
>TRBV9|-|-|TRBJ1-3
TGTGCCAGCAGCAAGGGGGTAGGCTCTGGAAACACCATATATTTT
CASSKGVGSGNTIYF
>TRBV6-1|few|TRBD1|TRBJ2-7
TGTGCCAGCAGTTCCCGGACAGGGTCCTACGAGCAGTACTTC
CASSSRTGSYEQYF
>TRBV10-2|few|TRBD2|TRBJ2-1
TGCGCCAGCAGGGAGGGAGGGTACAATGAGCAGTTCTTC
CASREGGYNEQFF
>TRBV9|-|TRBD2|TRBJ2-1
TGTGCCAGCAGCCCCCGCCTAGCGGGGGGCTACAATGAGCAGTTCTTC
CASSPRLAGGYNEQFF
>TRBV29-1|-|-|TRBJ1-4
TGCAGCGTTGACTCGGATGAAAAACTGTTTTTT
CSVDSDEKLFF
>TRBV4-1|-|TRBD1|TRBJ2-7
TGCGCCAGCAGCCAAGAAGGGACAGCCGACTACGAGCAGTACTTC
CASSQEGTADYEQYF
>TRBV7-9|-|-|TRBJ2-7
TGTGCCAGCAGCTTTAACAGGGTTTCCTACGAGCAGTACTTC
CASSFNRVSYEQYF
>TRBV30|-|-|TRBJ1-2
TGTGCCTGGAGGAGTCCTAACTATGGCTACACCTTC
CAWRSPNYGYTF
>TRBV7-9|few|-|TRBJ1-1
TGTGCCAGCAGCCAGCAACAGGGATTAAACACTGAAGCTTTCTTT
CASSQQQGLNTEAFF